What follows are 10 T cell receptor beta chains derived from one specimen sequenced in a study of a mutant IDH1 vaccine in newly diagnosed glioma. Time point described: week 11, during vaccination. The content of each vaccine dose was 300 ug of mutant IDH1 20-mer peptide, and topical imiquimod accompanied it. Produced via immunoSEQ multiplex PCR; TCRdb's table is partial and in-frame only. In the table there are about 130,000 clones, around 80% of which are singletons. These receptors have no known antigen. This material consisted of PBMCs, taken from a glioma patient whose treatment included an IDH1 peptide vaccine. The origin of the receptors is a man aged 35-49 years with glioma.

The rearrangement uses TRBV19 and TRBJ2-5, with 7 positions matching TRBD1. The V and J ends lost 6 bases and 3 bases, in that order; junction bases with no gene match: 10. CDR3 length: 15 amino acids. The germline V gene encodes CDR1 LNHDA and CDR2 SQIVND (reference sequence). CDR3: CASRRRGGKEETQYF. The CDR3 bases are TGTGCCAGTAGACGCAGAGGGGGCAAGGAAGAGACCCAGTACTTC.

V gene TRBV4-3 combines with J gene TRBJ2-3, with a possible D match to TRBD1 (6 bases). Germline CDR1 reads LGHNA; CDR2 reads YSLEER. The CDR3 has 16 amino acids. Between the trimmed V and J ends, which lost 0 bases and 0 bases, there was a span of 10 bases. The CDR3 DNA follows: TGCGCCAGCAGCCAAGAGGACAGATCTAGCACAGATACGCAGTATTTT. Translating it yields CASSQEDRSSTDTQYF.

The genes are TRBV2 and TRBJ2-1; D not certain. Germline values: CDR1 SNHLY, CDR2 FYNNEI. This CDR3 has 13 residues. The V gene lost 7 bases and the J gene lost 0 bases, with 7 bases spanning the gap. Here the CDR3 DNA reads TGTGCCAGCAAGGCGAGCTCCTACAATGAGCAGTTCTTC. This codes for CASKASSYNEQFF.

The rearrangement links TRBV7-8 to TRBJ1-3; D call uncertain. The CDR3 spans 17 residues. Trimming left V 5 bases short and J 0 bases short, with 17 bases between. CDR1 is SGHVS and CDR2 is FQNEAQ in the germline V gene. CDR3 protein: CASSRTVWEISGNTIYF. CDR3 DNA: TGTGCCAGCAGCCGAACCGTGTGGGAAATCTCTGGAAACACCATATATTTT.

In its sample, this clone was seen a few times. The rearrangement uses TRBV7-8 and TRBJ1-5; TRBD1 aligns across 11 bases. Germline loops: CDR1 SGHVS, CDR2 FQNEAQ. Unmatched junction bases numbered 5, after V lost 4 bases and J lost 3 bases. The CDR3 contains 16 residues. CDR3 bases: TGTGCCAGCAGCTCTTGGACAGGGGGCAACAATCAGCCCCAGCATTTT. Amino acid sequence: CASSSWTGGNNQPQHF.

The chain has TRBV6-4 and TRBJ1-1; TRBD1 might be the D (5 bases). V lost 0 bases to trimming and J lost 5 bases, with 13 bases between them. CDR1 and CDR2 (germline): MRHNA, SNTAGT. This CDR3 has 15 residues. The CDR3 protein is CASSDSPRGQTEAFF. In DNA, the CDR3 is TGTGCCAGCAGTGACTCCCCAAGGGGTCAGACTGAAGCTTTCTTT.

The chain carries TRBV6-6 and TRBJ1-5; 9 nucleotides line up with TRBD1. The germline gives CDR1 MNHNY, CDR2 SVGAGI (reference sequence). This CDR3 has 14 amino acids. V lost 6 bases and J lost 7; bases outside the gene matches: 7. The CDR3 DNA sequence: TGTGCCAGCAGCCGGAGGACAGGGGAACAGCCCCAGCATTTT. Translating gives CASSRRTGEQPQHF.

The V and J genes are TRBV4-3 and TRBJ2-4; TRBD2 aligns across 7 bases. Germline V gives CDR1 LGHNA, CDR2 YSLEER. This CDR3 is 15 amino acids long. J lost 1 base, V lost 1 base, and 1 base had no gene match. The CDR3 nucleotides read TGCGCCAGCAGCCAAGCCGGGGGGGCCAAAAACATTCAGTACTTC. Protein: CASSQAGGAKNIQYF.

This rearrangement joins TRBV6-1 to TRBJ1-6; TRBD1 matches at 7 bases. Per germline, CDR1 MNHNS and CDR2 SASEGT. The CDR3 spans 14 residues. With V trimmed by 11 bases and J by 1 base, 5 bases remained unmatched. CDR3 in amino acids: CAGQVGSYNSPLHF. The CDR3 coding sequence is TGTGCCGGACAGGTGGGGTCCTATAATTCACCCCTCCACTTT.

J is TRBJ2-7 and V is TRBV2; D possibly corresponds to TRBD2 (5 bases). The germline V gene encodes CDR1 SNHLY and CDR2 FYNNEI. V shed 7 bases and J shed 1 base, with 8 bases lying between them. The CDR3 is 12 amino acids. The CDR3 loop reads CASTAASYEQYF. The DNA of the CDR3 is TGTGCCAGCACAGCGGCTTCCTACGAGCAGTACTTC.